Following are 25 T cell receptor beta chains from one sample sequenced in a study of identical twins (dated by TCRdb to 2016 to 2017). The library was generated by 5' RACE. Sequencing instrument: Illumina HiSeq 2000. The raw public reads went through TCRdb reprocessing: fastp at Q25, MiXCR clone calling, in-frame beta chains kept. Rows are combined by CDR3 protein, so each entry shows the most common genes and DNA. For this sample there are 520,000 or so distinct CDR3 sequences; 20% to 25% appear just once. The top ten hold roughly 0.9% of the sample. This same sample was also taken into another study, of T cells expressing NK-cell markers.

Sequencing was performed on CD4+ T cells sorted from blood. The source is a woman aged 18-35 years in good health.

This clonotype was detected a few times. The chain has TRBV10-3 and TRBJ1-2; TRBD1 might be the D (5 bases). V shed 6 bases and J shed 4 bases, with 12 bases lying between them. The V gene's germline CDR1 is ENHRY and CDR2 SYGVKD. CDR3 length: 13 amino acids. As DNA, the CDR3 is TGTGCCATCAGAGAATTCGGGGGCTATGGCTACACCTTC. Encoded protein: CAIREFGGYGYTF.

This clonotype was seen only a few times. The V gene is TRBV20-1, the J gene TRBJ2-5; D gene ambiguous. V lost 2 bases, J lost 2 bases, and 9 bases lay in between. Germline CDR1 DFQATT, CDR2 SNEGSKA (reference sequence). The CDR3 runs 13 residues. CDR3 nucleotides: TGCAGTGCTAGAAGGGCTAATCAAGAGACCCAGTACTTC. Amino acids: CSARRANQETQYF.

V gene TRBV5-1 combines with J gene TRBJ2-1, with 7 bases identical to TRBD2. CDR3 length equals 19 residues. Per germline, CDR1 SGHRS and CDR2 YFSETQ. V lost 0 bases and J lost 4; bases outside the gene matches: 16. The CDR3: CASSLVREVVRRPYNEQFF. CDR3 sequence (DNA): TGCGCCAGCAGCTTGGTCCGGGAGGTCGTACGGAGGCCGTACAATGAGCAGTTCTTC.

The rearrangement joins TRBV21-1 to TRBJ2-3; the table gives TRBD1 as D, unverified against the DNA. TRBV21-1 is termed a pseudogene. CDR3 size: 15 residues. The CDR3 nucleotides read TGTGCCAGCAGCCGGAGTCCGACCGGGACAGATACGCAGTATTTT. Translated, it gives CASSRSPTGTDTQYF.

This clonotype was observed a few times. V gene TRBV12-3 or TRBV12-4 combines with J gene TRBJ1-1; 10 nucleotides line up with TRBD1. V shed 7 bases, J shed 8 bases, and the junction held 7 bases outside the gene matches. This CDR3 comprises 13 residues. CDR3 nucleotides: TGTGCCAGCACCCGGACAGGGGGGCCCGAAGCTTTCTTT. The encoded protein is CASTRTGGPEAFF.

Here the CDR3 DNA reads TGCGCCAGCAGCTTGTGGGGACGAAACAATGAGCAGTTCTTC. This gives the protein CASSLWGRNNEQFF. The rearrangement links TRBV5-1 to TRBJ2-1, with D perhaps matching TRBD1 or TRBD2 (5 bases each). V was shortened by 1 base and J by 5 bases, with 10 bases between the two germline ends. This CDR3 has 14 amino acids. CDR1 is SGHRS, CDR2 YFSETQ, per germline.

The CDR3 DNA sequence: TGTGCCAGCAGCCAGCGGCCGGGACTAGCGGGGGGCACCTACGAGCAGTACTTC. Protein product: CASSQRPGLAGGTYEQYF. This chain links TRBV3-1 with TRBJ2-7, with 15 bases that match TRBD2. The CDR3 totals 18 residues. CDR1 and CDR2 (germline): LGHDT, YNNKEL (reference sequence). Losses at the gene ends were 3 bases for V and 2 bases for J; bases not matched to a gene: 8.

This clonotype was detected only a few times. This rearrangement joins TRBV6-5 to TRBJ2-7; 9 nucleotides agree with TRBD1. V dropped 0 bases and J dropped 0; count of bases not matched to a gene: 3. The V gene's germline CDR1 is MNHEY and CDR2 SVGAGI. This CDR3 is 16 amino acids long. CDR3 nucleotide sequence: TGTGCCAGCAGTTACTCGGACAGGGGACCCTCCTACGAGCAGTACTTC. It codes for CASSYSDRGPSYEQYF.

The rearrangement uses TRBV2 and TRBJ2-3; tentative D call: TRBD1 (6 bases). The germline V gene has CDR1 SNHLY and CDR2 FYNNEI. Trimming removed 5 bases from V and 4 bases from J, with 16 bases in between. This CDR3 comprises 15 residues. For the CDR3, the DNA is TGTGCCAGCAGTCTAACAGGGTCGTTAGCAGATACGCAGTATTTT. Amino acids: CASSLTGSLADTQYF.

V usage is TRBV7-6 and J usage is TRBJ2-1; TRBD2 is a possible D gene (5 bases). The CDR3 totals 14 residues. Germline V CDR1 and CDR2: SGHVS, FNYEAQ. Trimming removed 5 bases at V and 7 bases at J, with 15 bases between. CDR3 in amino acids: CASSARNGGNEQFF. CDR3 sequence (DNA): TGTGCCAGCAGCGCCCGGAATGGAGGAAATGAGCAGTTCTTC. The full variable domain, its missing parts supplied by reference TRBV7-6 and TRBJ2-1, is GAGVSQSPRYKVTKRGQDVALRCDPISGHVSLYWYRQALGQGPEFLTYFNYEAQQDKSGLPNDRFSAERPEGSISTLTIQRTEQRDSAMYRCASSARNGGNEQFFGPGTRLTVL.

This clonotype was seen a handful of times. For the CDR3, the DNA is TGTGCCAGCGGACCGCCCAACGAGGAAAAACTGTTTTTT. Translation: CASGPPNEEKLFF. The chain combines TRBV5-8 with TRBJ1-4; no definite D call. The CDR3 runs to 13 residues. The V end was cut by 7 bases, the J end by 8 bases, with 15 bases between. Per germline, CDR1 SGHTS and CDR2 YDEGEE. The complete variable domain, with remaining parts taken from reference TRBV5-8 and TRBJ1-4, reads EAGVTQSPTHLIKTRGQQATLRCSPISGHTSVYWYQQALGLGLQFLLWYDEGEERNRGNFPPRFSGRQFPNYSSELNVNALELEDSALYLCASGPPNEEKLFFGSGTQLSVL.

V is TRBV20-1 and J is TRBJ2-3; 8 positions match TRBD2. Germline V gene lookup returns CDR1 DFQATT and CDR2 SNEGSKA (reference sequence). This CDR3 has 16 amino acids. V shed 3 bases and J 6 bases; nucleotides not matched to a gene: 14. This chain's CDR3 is CSASGSSRGGEDTQYF. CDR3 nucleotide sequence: TGCAGTGCTAGTGGGTCTTCCCGGGGGGGCGAGGATACGCAGTATTTT.

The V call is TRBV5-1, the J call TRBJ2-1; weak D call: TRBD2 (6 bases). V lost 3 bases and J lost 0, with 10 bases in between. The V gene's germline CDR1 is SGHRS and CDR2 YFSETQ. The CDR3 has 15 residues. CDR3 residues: CASSYGTDSYNEQFF. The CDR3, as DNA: TGCGCCAGCAGCTACGGGACTGACTCCTACAATGAGCAGTTCTTC.

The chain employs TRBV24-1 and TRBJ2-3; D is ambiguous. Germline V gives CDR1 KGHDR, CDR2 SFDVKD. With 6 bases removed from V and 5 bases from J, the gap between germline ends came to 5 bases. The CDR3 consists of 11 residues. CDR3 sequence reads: CATSQGDTQYF. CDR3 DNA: TGTGCCACCAGTCAAGGAGATACGCAGTATTTT.

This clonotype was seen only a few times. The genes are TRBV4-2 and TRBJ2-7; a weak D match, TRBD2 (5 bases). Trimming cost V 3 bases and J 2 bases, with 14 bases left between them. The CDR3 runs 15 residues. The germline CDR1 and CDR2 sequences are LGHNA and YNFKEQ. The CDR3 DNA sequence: TGTGCCAGCAGCCAGGGTACGACTACCACCTACGAGCAGTACTTC. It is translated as CASSQGTTTTYEQYF.

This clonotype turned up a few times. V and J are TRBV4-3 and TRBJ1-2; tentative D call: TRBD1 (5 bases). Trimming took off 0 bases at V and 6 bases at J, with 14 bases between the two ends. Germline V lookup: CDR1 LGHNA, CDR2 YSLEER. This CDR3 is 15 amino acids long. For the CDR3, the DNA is TGCGCCAGCAGCCAAGAAAAGGGGAAGGTTCATGGCTACACCTTC. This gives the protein CASSQEKGKVHGYTF.

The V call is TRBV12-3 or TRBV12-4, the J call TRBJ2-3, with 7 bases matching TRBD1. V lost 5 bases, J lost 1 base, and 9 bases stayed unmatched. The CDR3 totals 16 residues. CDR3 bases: TGTGCCAGCAGTGCCCTGCAGGGGGTGGGCACAGATACGCAGTATTTT. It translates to CASSALQGVGTDTQYF.

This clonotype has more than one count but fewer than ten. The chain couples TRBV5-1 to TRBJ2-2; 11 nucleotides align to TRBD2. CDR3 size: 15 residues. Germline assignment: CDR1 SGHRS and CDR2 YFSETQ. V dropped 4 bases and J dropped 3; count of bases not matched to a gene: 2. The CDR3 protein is CASSLSGRDTGELFF. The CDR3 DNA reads TGCGCCAGCAGCCTTAGCGGGAGGGACACCGGGGAGCTGTTTTTT.

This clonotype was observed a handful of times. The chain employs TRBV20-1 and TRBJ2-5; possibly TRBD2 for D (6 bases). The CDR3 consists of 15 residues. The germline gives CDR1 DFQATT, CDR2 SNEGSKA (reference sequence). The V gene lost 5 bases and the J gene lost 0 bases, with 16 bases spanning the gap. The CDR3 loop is CSAHLLAPHQETQYF. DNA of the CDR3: TGCAGTGCTCACCTACTAGCTCCCCACCAAGAGACCCAGTACTTC.

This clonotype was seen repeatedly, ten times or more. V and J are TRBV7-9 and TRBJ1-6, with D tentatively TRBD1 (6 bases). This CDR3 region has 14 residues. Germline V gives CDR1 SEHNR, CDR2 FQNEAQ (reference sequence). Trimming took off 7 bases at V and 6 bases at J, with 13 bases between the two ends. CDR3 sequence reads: CASTIGQPNSPLHF. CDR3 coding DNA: TGTGCCAGCACCATCGGACAGCCTAATTCACCCCTCCACTTT.

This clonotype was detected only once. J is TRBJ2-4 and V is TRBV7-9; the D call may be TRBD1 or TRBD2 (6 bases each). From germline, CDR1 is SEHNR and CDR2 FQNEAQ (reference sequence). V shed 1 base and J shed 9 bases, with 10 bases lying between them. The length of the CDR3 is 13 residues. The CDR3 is CASSLEGGSIQYF. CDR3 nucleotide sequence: TGTGCCAGCAGCTTAGAAGGGGGGAGCATTCAGTACTTC. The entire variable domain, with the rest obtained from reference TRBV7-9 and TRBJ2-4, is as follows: DTGVSQNPRHKITKRGQNVTFRCDPISEHNRLYWYRQTLGQGPEFLTYFQNEAQLEKSRLLSDRFSAERPKGSFSTLEIQRTEQGDSAMYLCASSLEGGSIQYFGAGTRLSVL.

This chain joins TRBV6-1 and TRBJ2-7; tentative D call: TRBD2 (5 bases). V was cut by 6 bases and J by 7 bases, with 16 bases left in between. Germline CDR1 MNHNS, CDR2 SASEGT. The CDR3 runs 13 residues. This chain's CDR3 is CASSLTIRGEQYF. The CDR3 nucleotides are TGTGCCAGCAGCCTGACAATAAGAGGGGAGCAGTACTTC.

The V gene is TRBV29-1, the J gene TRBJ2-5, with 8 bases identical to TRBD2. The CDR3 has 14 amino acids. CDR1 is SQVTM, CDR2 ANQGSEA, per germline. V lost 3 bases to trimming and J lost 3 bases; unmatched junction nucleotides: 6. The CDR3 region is CSVDITSGEETQYF. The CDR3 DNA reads TGCAGCGTTGACATTACTAGCGGAGAAGAGACCCAGTACTTC.

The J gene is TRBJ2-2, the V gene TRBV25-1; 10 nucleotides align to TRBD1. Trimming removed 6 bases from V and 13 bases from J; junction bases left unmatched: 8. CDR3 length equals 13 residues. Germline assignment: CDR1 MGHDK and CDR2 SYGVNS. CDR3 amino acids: CASSKETGGRLFF. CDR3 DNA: TGTGCCAGCAGCAAGGAGACAGGGGGCAGGCTGTTTTTT.

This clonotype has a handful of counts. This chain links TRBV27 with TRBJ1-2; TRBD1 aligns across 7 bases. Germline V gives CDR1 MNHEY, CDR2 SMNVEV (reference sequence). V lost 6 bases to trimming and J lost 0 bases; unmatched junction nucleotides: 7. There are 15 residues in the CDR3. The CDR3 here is CASRDRSVANYGYTF. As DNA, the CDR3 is TGTGCCAGCAGGGACAGGTCTGTGGCTAACTATGGCTACACCTTC.